Listed below are T cell receptor beta chains from one sample, sequenced in a study of T cells of healthy individuals. Each CDR3 protein gets one entry after TCRdb re-called the 5' RACE reads with MiXCR. Of around 63,000 distinct CDR3 sequences listed, 15% to 20% were seen once; the top ten hold approximately 4.7%. These receptors were taken from a human donor in good health. Each CDR3 is given with its conserved first and last residue. D genes are given only for firm matches. Clone size is given for some rows only: seen once, a few or many times, or a class if the clone is expanded.

J: TRBJ2-7; size: many; V: TRBV10-3; D: -; CDR3: CAISEIERLSYEQYF; DNA: TGTGCCATCAGTGAAATTGAAAGACTCTCCTACGAGCAGTACTTC
J: TRBJ1-6; size: few; V: TRBV3-1; D: -; CDR3: CASSQGTGYSPLNF; DNA: TGTGCCAGCAGCCAAGGGACCGGGTATTCACCCCTCAACTTT
J: TRBJ2-6; size: few; V: TRBV29-1; D: -; CDR3: CSVEQSGANVLTF; DNA: TGCAGCGTTGAACAGAGCGGGGCCAACGTCCTGACTTTC
J: TRBJ2-3; size: -; V: TRBV24-1; D: -; CDR3: CATSDLDRTDTQYF; DNA: TGTGCCACCAGTGACCTTGATCGCACAGATACGCAGTATTTT
J: TRBJ1-1; size: few; V: TRBV2; D: TRBD1; CDR3: CASSGQGGDTEAFF; DNA: TGTGCCAGCAGTGGACAGGGAGGTGACACTGAAGCTTTCTTT
J: TRBJ1-4; size: many; V: TRBV20-1; D: TRBD1; CDR3: CSARIFGTGDEKLFF; DNA: TGCAGTGCTAGGATCTTTGGGACAGGGGATGAAAAACTGTTTTTT
J: TRBJ2-5; size: many; V: TRBV7-9; D: TRBD1; CDR3: CASSLDLQGTQETQYF; DNA: TGTGCCAGCAGCTTAGACCTACAGGGGACCCAAGAGACCCAGTACTTC
J: TRBJ1-6; size: many; V: TRBV1; D: -; CDR3: CTIEPGHHGNSPLHF; DNA: TGCACCATCGAACCCGGACACCATGGGAATTCACCCCTCCACTTT
J: TRBJ2-7; size: -; V: TRBV2; D: TRBD1; CDR3: CASRGGTGERYEQYF; DNA: TGTGCCAGCAGGGGAGGGACAGGGGAAAGGTACGAGCAGTACTTC
J: TRBJ2-7; size: few; V: TRBV20-1; D: -; CDR3: CSARANYDEQYF; DNA: TGCAGTGCTAGAGCAAACTACGACGAGCAGTACTTC
J: TRBJ2-7; size: many; V: TRBV28; D: TRBD1; CDR3: CASSSVGTGSYEQYF; DNA: TGTGCCAGCAGTTCTGTTGGGACAGGTTCCTACGAGCAGTACTTC
J: TRBJ2-7; size: -; V: TRBV4-1; D: -; CDR3: CASSQGSGSYEQYF; DNA: TGCGCCAGCAGCCAAGGTTCCGGATCCTACGAGCAGTACTTC
J: TRBJ1-1; size: few; V: TRBV7-3; D: -; CDR3: CASSLRTLYTEAFF; DNA: TGTGCCAGCAGCTTACGGACTCTGTACACTGAAGCTTTCTTT
J: TRBJ1-1; size: -; V: TRBV7-2; D: -; CDR3: CASSLYRVDTEAFF; DNA: TGTGCCAGCAGCTTATACAGGGTTGATACTGAAGCTTTCTTT
J: TRBJ2-7; size: many; V: TRBV20-1; D: -; CDR3: CSARGMVGKDYEQYF; DNA: TGCAGTGCTAGAGGTATGGTCGGAAAGGACTACGAGCAGTACTTC
J: TRBJ2-1; size: many; V: TRBV3-1; D: TRBD2; CDR3: CASSPLTSGPYNEQFF; DNA: TGTGCCAGCAGTCCTTTGACTAGCGGGCCATACAATGAGCAGTTCTTC
J: TRBJ1-5; size: many; V: TRBV5-7; D: -; CDR3: CASSLQVYQPQHF; DNA: TGTGCCAGCAGCCTACAAGTTTATCAGCCCCAGCATTTT
J: TRBJ2-1; size: many; V: TRBV7-2; D: -; CDR3: CASSLSFTGNEQFF; DNA: TGTGCCAGCAGCTTATCCTTTACAGGGAATGAGCAGTTCTTC
J: TRBJ2-7; size: few; V: TRBV29-1; D: -; CDR3: CSVELLRGRSYEQYF; DNA: TGCAGCGTTGAGTTATTAAGGGGTCGAAGCTACGAGCAGTACTTC
J: TRBJ2-3; size: -; V: TRBV6-4; D: -; CDR3: CASSDGEATQYF; DNA: TGTGCCAGCAGTGACGGGGAGGCTACGCAGTATTTT
J: TRBJ2-1; size: -; V: TRBV18; D: -; CDR3: CASSALASVGEQFF; DNA: TGTGCCAGCTCGGCACTAGCTTCCGTAGGTGAGCAGTTCTTC
J: TRBJ1-5; size: -; V: TRBV20-1; D: -; CDR3: CSASPGNQPQHF; DNA: TGCAGTGCCTCCCCGGGGAATCAGCCCCAGCATTTT
J: TRBJ2-2; size: -; V: TRBV6-4; D: -; CDR3: CASSDSTKNTGELFF; DNA: TGTGCCAGCAGTGACTCGACAAAAAACACCGGGGAGCTGTTTTTT
J: TRBJ2-5; size: few; V: TRBV10-3; D: TRBD1; CDR3: CAISSGQGSQETQYF; DNA: TGTGCCATCAGCTCGGGACAGGGGTCCCAAGAGACCCAGTACTTC
J: TRBJ1-1; size: -; V: TRBV5-1; D: -; CDR3: CASSLSGPRAFF; DNA: TGCGCCAGCAGCTTGTCGGGTCCCCGAGCTTTCTTT
J: TRBJ2-7; size: many; V: TRBV28; D: -; CDR3: CASSFGHSYEQYF; DNA: TGTGCCAGCAGTTTTGGTCATTCCTACGAGCAGTACTTC
J: TRBJ2-3; size: few; V: TRBV12-3/TRBV12-4; D: -; CDR3: CASTDTATNTQYF; DNA: TGTGCCAGCACCGATACCGCGACGAATACGCAGTATTTT
J: TRBJ1-2; size: -; V: TRBV20-1; D: -; CDR3: CSASRGSALHGYTF; DNA: TGCAGTGCTAGTCGGGGTTCGGCTCTGCACGGCTACACCTTC
J: TRBJ1-5; size: few; V: TRBV29-1; D: -; CDR3: CSAGAGDFGQPQHF; DNA: TGCAGCGCCGGGGCTGGGGACTTTGGGCAGCCCCAGCATTTT
J: TRBJ2-7; size: many; V: TRBV29-1; D: -; CDR3: CSVEDQRADEQYF; DNA: TGCAGCGTTGAAGATCAGCGGGCGGACGAGCAGTACTTC
J: TRBJ2-7; size: -; V: TRBV12-3/TRBV12-4; D: -; CDR3: CASSFGRTPSYEQYF; DNA: TGTGCCAGCAGTTTTGGGCGGACCCCATCCTACGAGCAGTACTTC
J: TRBJ2-3; size: -; V: TRBV4-2; D: -; CDR3: CASSQVTGTGTDTQYF; DNA: TGTGCCAGCAGCCAAGTAACGGGAACGGGCACAGATACGCAGTATTTT
J: TRBJ2-2; size: -; V: TRBV5-1; D: -; CDR3: CASSLAIGVGGELFF; DNA: TGCGCCAGCAGCTTGGCCATCGGAGTCGGCGGGGAGCTGTTTTTT
J: TRBJ1-2; size: few; V: TRBV20-1; D: TRBD1; CDR3: CSADYGTVYGYTF; DNA: TGCAGTGCTGATTATGGGACAGTCTATGGCTACACCTTC
J: TRBJ2-3; size: once; V: TRBV2; D: TRBD2; CDR3: CASIRLAPTDTQYF; DNA: TGTGCCAGCATCCGACTAGCCCCCACAGATACGCAGTATTTT
J: TRBJ1-2; size: many; V: TRBV20-1; D: TRBD1; CDR3: CSARSTGGHGYTF; DNA: TGCAGTGCTCGGAGCACAGGGGGCCATGGCTACACCTTC
J: TRBJ2-7; size: -; V: TRBV12-3/TRBV12-4; D: TRBD2; CDR3: CASSQGLAGYEQYF; DNA: TGTGCCAGCAGCCAGGGACTAGCGGGCTACGAGCAGTACTTC
J: TRBJ2-5; size: few; V: TRBV7-3; D: TRBD2; CDR3: CASSSRGGAGGWKETQYF; DNA: TGTGCCAGCAGCTCCCGGGGGGGAGCGGGAGGCTGGAAAGAGACCCAGTACTTC
J: TRBJ2-7; size: many; V: TRBV6-9; D: TRBD2; CDR3: CASLAGLDEQYF; DNA: TGTGCCAGCCTAGCGGGATTGGACGAGCAGTACTTC
J: TRBJ1-5; size: -; V: TRBV7-9; D: -; CDR3: CASSPPGRGQPQHF; DNA: TGTGCCAGCAGCCCTCCTGGTAGAGGCCAGCCCCAGCATTTT
J: TRBJ1-2; size: many; V: TRBV4-1; D: -; CDR3: CASSQGASGDYGYTF; DNA: TGCGCCAGCAGCCAAGGGGCTTCAGGGGACTATGGCTACACCTTC
J: TRBJ1-5; size: -; V: TRBV27; D: TRBD1; CDR3: CASSSLDRGGQPQHF; DNA: TGTGCCAGCAGCTCCCTAGACAGGGGCGGTCAGCCCCAGCATTTT
J: TRBJ1-1; size: -; V: TRBV5-1; D: TRBD1; CDR3: CASRATGQAGEAFF; DNA: TGCGCCAGCAGAGCGACCGGACAGGCTGGGGAAGCTTTCTTT
J: TRBJ2-5; size: -; V: TRBV7-9; D: -; CDR3: CASRGPIIETQYF; DNA: TGTGCCAGCAGAGGGCCAATCATAGAGACCCAGTACTTC
J: TRBJ1-4; size: few; V: TRBV7-6; D: TRBD1; CDR3: CASSSWTGGDEKLFF; DNA: TGTGCCAGCAGCTCATGGACAGGGGGGGATGAAAAACTGTTTTTT
J: TRBJ2-3; size: once; V: TRBV20-1; D: -; CDR3: CSAKREGSTDTQYF; DNA: TGCAGTGCTAAAAGAGAGGGGAGCACAGATACGCAGTATTTT
J: TRBJ1-5; size: few; V: TRBV19; D: TRBD1; CDR3: CASSGTGDQPQHF; DNA: TGTGCCAGTAGTGGGACAGGGGATCAGCCCCAGCATTTT